The 29 T cell receptor beta chains listed next were all sequenced from one sample in a study of CD8 T cell repertoires and HIV-1 epitope variants. Their recognized antigens are unknown. The assay was immunoSEQ multiplex PCR, and TCRdb's table has in-frame clones only and misses some. The repertoire holds roughly 4,900 clones, with less than 70% as singletons. Input material: cultured CD8+ T cells derived from PBMCs. These receptors were taken from a male donor with HIV.

The rearrangement joins TRBV5-1 to TRBJ2-7, with 7 nucleotides matching TRBD1. J gave up 3 bases and V 1 base, and 7 bases lay outside the gene matches. The CDR3 totals 15 residues. Germline values: CDR1 SGHRS, CDR2 YFSETQ. For the CDR3, the DNA is TGCGCCAGCAGCTTGCGACAGGGTTCACTCTACGAGCAGTACTTC. It yields the protein CASSLRQGSLYEQYF. Combining the CDR3 with reference TRBV5-1 and TRBJ2-7 gives the whole variable domain KAGVTQTPRYLIKTRGQQVTLSCSPISGHRSVSWYQQTPGQGLQFLFEYFSETQRNKGNFPGRFSGRQFSNSRSEMNVSTLELGDSALYLCASSLRQGSLYEQYFGPGTRLTVT.

This chain joins TRBV11-3 and TRBJ2-1; 8 bases line up with TRBD2. CDR3 length: 18 residues. With 5 bases clipped from V and 0 bases from J, the junction kept 12 bases outside the gene matches. CDR1 and CDR2 from the germline V gene are SGHNT and YENEEA. CDR3 in DNA: TGTGCCAGCAGCGGAAGAGGCTTTAGCGGGGCCTCCTACAATGAGCAGTTCTTC. It specifies CASSGRGFSGASYNEQFF. The full variable domain, with the rest looked up from reference TRBV11-3 and TRBJ2-1, is EAGVVQSPRYKIIEKKQPVAFWCNPISGHNTLYWYLQNLGQGPELLIRYENEEAVDDSQLPKDRFSAERLKGVDSTLKIQPAELGDSAVYLCASSGRGFSGASYNEQFFGPGTRLTVL.

The chain is built from TRBV7-2 and TRBJ1-2; 7 bases agree with TRBD1. The germline V gene encodes CDR1 SGHTA and CDR2 FQGNSA. V was clipped by 4 bases and J by 8 bases; unmatched bases: 16. The CDR3 is made up of 16 amino acids. This CDR3 is CASSSYRGLLVRGYTF. The CDR3 nucleotides are TGTGCCAGCAGCTCCTACAGGGGCCTGCTGGTGAGGGGCTACACCTTC.

Details on this clone: Relative to the germline gene, one junction end is altered; a read error may explain this. This sequence joins TRBV6-5 and TRBJ2-7; D unclear. Germline-derived CDR1 and CDR2 are MNHEY and SVGAGI. CDR3 length: 14 amino acids. The CDR3 DNA reads TGTGTCAGCAGTTATGGCCGTACCTCCTACGAGCAGTACTTC. Amino acids: CVSSYGRTSYEQYF.

The rearrangement links TRBV28 to TRBJ1-5; the D is unclear. This CDR3 spans 17 amino acids. Trimming stripped 7 bases from V and 0 bases from J, with 19 bases between. In germline, CDR1 is MDHEN, CDR2 SYDVKM. The chain's CDR3 is CASNSDAWPYSNQPQHF. The DNA for the CDR3 is TGTGCCAGCAATTCGGACGCCTGGCCCTATAGCAATCAGCCCCAGCATTTT.

Judged by abundance, this clone is medium-sized (0.01 to 0.1%). The V gene is TRBV27, the J gene TRBJ2-2; 11 bases fit TRBD2. The germline V gene has CDR1 MNHEY and CDR2 SMNVEV (reference sequence). This CDR3 has 18 amino acids. After removal of 3 bases from V and 2 bases from J, the junction contained 8 bases not matched to a gene. For the CDR3, the DNA is TGTGCCAGCAGTTTTACGACTAGCGGGAACTTAAACACCGGGGAGCTGTTTTTT. This codes for CASSFTTSGNLNTGELFF.

This clone qualifies as medium-sized. The J gene is TRBJ1-1, the V gene TRBV6-5; D is undetermined. Per the germline V gene, CDR1 is MNHEY and CDR2 is SVGAGI. The CDR3 covers 14 residues. V was pared by 1 base and J by 0 bases, with 6 bases between. DNA of the CDR3: TGTGCCAGCAGTTACTTGGATATGAACACTGAAGCTTTCTTT. Its translation is CASSYLDMNTEAFF.

The chain uses TRBV28 and TRBJ1-5, with TRBD1 identical over 7 bases. V lost 7 bases and J lost 11; bases outside the gene matches: 14. This CDR3 has 14 amino acids. From germline, CDR1 is MDHEN and CDR2 SYDVKM. In nucleotides, the CDR3 is TGTGCCAGCAAGTCGCTTACAGGGGAATGGGCCCAGCATTTT. It codes for CASKSLTGEWAQHF.

This sequence joins TRBV5-4 and TRBJ2-1; TRBD1 is a possible D gene (5 bases). Germline V gene sequence: CDR1 SGHNT, CDR2 YYREEE (reference sequence). Trimming removed 1 base from V and 10 bases from J, with 12 bases in between. The CDR3 length is 13 residues. DNA for the CDR3: TGTGCCAGCAGCTTGTCGCAGGGCAGCGAGCAGTTCTTC. Translated: CASSLSQGSEQFF. The complete variable domain, with remaining parts taken from reference TRBV5-4 and TRBJ2-1, reads ETGVTQSPTHLIKTRGQQVTLRCSSQSGHNTVSWYQQALGQGPQFIFQYYREEENGRGNFPPRFSGLQFPNYSSELNVNALELDDSALYLCASSLSQGSEQFFGPGTRLTVL.

This rearrangement joins TRBV9 to TRBJ1-6, with a possible D match to TRBD1 (6 bases). CDR1 is SGDLS and CDR2 is YYNGEE in the germline V gene. V was clipped by 4 bases and J by 0 bases, with 14 bases between them. There are 17 residues in the CDR3. The CDR3, as DNA: TGTGCCAGCAGCCCAGAAGGGGGTAGCTCCTATAATTCACCCCTCCACTTT. This encodes CASSPEGGSSYNSPLHF.

The chain carries TRBV5-1 and TRBJ1-4; D uncertain. There are 13 residues in the CDR3. V lost 0 bases to trimming and J lost 8 bases, with 8 bases between them. The germline gives CDR1 SGHRS, CDR2 YFSETQ. The CDR3 DNA follows: TGCGCCAGCAGCTTGGAGAGGACGGAAAAACTGTTTTTT. Translation gives CASSLERTEKLFF.

This clone occurred a few times. The chain joins TRBV11-1 to TRBJ1-1; TRBD1 is a possible D gene (5 bases). The germline V gene encodes CDR1 SGHAT and CDR2 FQDESV (reference sequence). The germline V and J ends were trimmed by 2 bases and 1 base, with 14 bases remaining between them. This CDR3 spans 16 amino acids. The CDR3 DNA is TGTGCCAGCAGCTTATTTCCAGGGATGGCGAACACTGAAGCTTTCTTT. Residues: CASSLFPGMANTEAFF.

V is TRBV28 and J is TRBJ1-5; D call uncertain. The length of the CDR3 is 13 residues. Germline V gene data show CDR1 as MDHEN and CDR2 as SYDVKM. The germline V and J ends were trimmed by 3 bases and 7 bases, with 10 bases remaining between them. CDR3: CASSFLFGQPQHF. CDR3 bases: TGTGCCAGCAGTTTTTTGTTCGGGCAGCCCCAGCATTTT. The whole variable domain, remainder taken from reference TRBV28 and TRBJ1-5, is DVKVTQSSRYLVKRTGEKVFLECVQDMDHENMFWYRQDPGLGLRLIYFSYDVKMKEKGDIPEGYSVSREKKERFSLILESASTNQTSMYLCASSFLFGQPQHFGDGTRLSIL.

This chain joins TRBV4-3 and TRBJ2-2, with unresolved D. Trimming stripped 2 bases from V and 4 bases from J, with 17 bases between. Germline-derived CDR1 and CDR2 are LGHNA and YSLEER. The CDR3 covers 17 residues. For the CDR3, the DNA is TGCGCCAGCAGCCAATCTCGTCTCACGCAGACCACCGGGGAGCTGTTTTTT. Amino acid sequence: CASSQSRLTQTTGELFF.

The V call is TRBV7-8, the J call TRBJ1-6; D might be TRBD1 (5 bases). The CDR3 has 15 residues. CDR1 is SGHVS and CDR2 is FQNEAQ in the germline V gene. V lost 5 bases and J lost 7, with 15 bases in between. The CDR3 nucleotides are TGTGCCAGCAGCCCCGTTGCAGGGCGGAATTCACCCCTCCACTTT. Its translation: CASSPVAGRNSPLHF.

The rearrangement links TRBV27 to TRBJ1-5; 8 bases match TRBD1. This CDR3 is 13 amino acids long. V lost 4 bases to trimming and J lost 6 bases; unmatched junction nucleotides: 2. CDR1 is MNHEY and CDR2 is SMNVEV in the germline V gene (reference sequence). The CDR3 coding sequence is TGTGCCAGCAGTTCACAGGGGGGTCAGCCCCAGCATTTT. It translates to CASSSQGGQPQHF.

The CDR3 DNA sequence: TGTGCCAGTAAGGCAGGGCCCACCTACGAGCAGTACTTC. Its translation: CASKAGPTYEQYF. The chain employs TRBV19 and TRBJ2-7, with D possibly TRBD1 on 5 matching bases. The CDR3 is made up of 13 amino acids. Germline-derived CDR1 and CDR2 are LNHDA and SQIVND (reference sequence). Trimming left V 7 bases short and J 2 bases short, with 12 bases between.

The chain recombines TRBV5-1 with TRBJ1-1; D is unresolved. V gave up 5 bases and J gave up 4 bases, with 18 bases separating them. The CDR3 spans 15 residues. Germline assignment: CDR1 SGHRS and CDR2 YFSETQ. CDR3 DNA: TGCGCCAGCAGTTTTGGGCCCACCGGAGGCACTGAAGCTTTCTTT. Translation gives CASSFGPTGGTEAFF.

The V and J genes are TRBV10-3 and TRBJ2-3; D is perhaps TRBD1 (5 bases). From germline, CDR1 is ENHRY and CDR2 SYGVKD. V was pared by 3 bases and J by 4 bases, with 14 bases between. CDR3 length: 15 residues. The CDR3 DNA is TGTGCCATCAGTGATGGCGAACAGGCGTCAGATACGCAGTATTTT. Translated, it gives CAISDGEQASDTQYF.

V usage is TRBV4-1 and J usage is TRBJ2-2; TRBD2 might be the D (7 bases). The CDR3 length is 17 residues. The V and J ends lost 0 bases and 5 bases respectively, with 16 bases between them. Germline V gene lookup returns CDR1 MGHRA and CDR2 YSYEKL. This CDR3 is CASSQDRGGAQTGELFF. As DNA, the CDR3 is TGCGCCAGCAGCCAAGATCGTGGGGGGGCACAAACCGGGGAGCTGTTTTTT.

The rearrangement joins TRBV28 to TRBJ2-5; possibly TRBD1 or TRBD2 for D (5 bases each). The CDR3 spans 14 residues. The germline gives CDR1 MDHEN, CDR2 SYDVKM. V was clipped by 1 base and J by 10 bases, with 16 bases between them. CDR3 DNA sequence: TGTGCCAGCAGTTTATCCGGGGCCTCATGGGGCCAGTACTTC. Protein: CASSLSGASWGQYF.

The V and J genes are TRBV28 and TRBJ1-1, with a possible D match to TRBD1 (6 bases). Trimming pared 4 bases from V and 3 bases from J, leaving 15 bases between. This CDR3 is 15 amino acids long. Germline V gene lookup returns CDR1 MDHEN and CDR2 SYDVKM. CDR3 amino acids: CASSSTGIGHTEAFF. The DNA of the CDR3 is TGTGCCAGCAGTTCTACAGGGATCGGGCACACTGAAGCTTTCTTT.

V gene TRBV29-1 combines with J gene TRBJ2-1; TRBD1 agrees at 8 bases. Trimming removed 3 bases from V and 4 bases from J; junction bases left unmatched: 5. This CDR3 spans 14 amino acids. Germline-derived CDR1 and CDR2 are SQVTM and ANQGSEA. In nucleotides, the CDR3 is TGCAGCGTTGACCACTGGGACAGGTACAATGAGCAGTTCTTC. Translating gives CSVDHWDRYNEQFF.

This rearrangement joins TRBV19 to TRBJ1-5; tentative D call: TRBD1 (6 bases). The V end lost 3 bases, the J end lost 0 bases, and 9 bases lay between the germline ends. The length of the CDR3 is 15 residues. Germline CDR1 reads LNHDA; CDR2 reads SQIVND (reference sequence). Written as DNA, the CDR3 is TGTGCCAGTAGTATCGGGGGCCTTAGCAATCAGCCCCAGCATTTT. This gives the protein CASSIGGLSNQPQHF.

This chain joins TRBV30 and TRBJ2-7, with D tentatively TRBD1 (6 bases). The CDR3 is made up of 13 amino acids. V was shortened by 3 bases and J by 0 bases, with 9 bases between the two germline ends. The germline V gene has CDR1 GTSNPN and CDR2 SVGIG (reference sequence). CDR3 sequence: CAWSWDNSYEQYF. In DNA, the CDR3 is TGTGCCTGGAGCTGGGACAACTCCTACGAGCAGTACTTC. Drawing the rest from reference TRBV30 and TRBJ2-7, the complete variable domain is SQTIHQWPATLVQPVGSPLSLECTVEGTSNPNLYWYRQAAGRGLQLLFYSVGIGQISSEVPQNLSASRPQDRQFILSSKKLLLSDSGFYLCAWSWDNSYEQYFGPGTRLTVT.

This chain connects TRBV2 to TRBJ1-1; D unresolved. V was trimmed by 6 bases and J by 7 bases, leaving 21 bases between them. Germline V gives CDR1 SNHLY, CDR2 FYNNEI. The CDR3 is made up of 15 amino acids. The CDR3 here is CASSASEGFILEAFF. The DNA of the CDR3 is TGTGCCAGCAGCGCCTCAGAGGGTTTCATCCTTGAAGCTTTCTTT.

The V and J genes are TRBV7-6 and TRBJ2-1; 9 bases map to TRBD2. V was pared by 1 base and J by 9 bases, with 10 bases of the junction left unmatched. Germline V gives CDR1 SGHVS, CDR2 FNYEAQ. This CDR3 comprises 16 residues. CDR3 sequence reads: CASSLGSGRKSGEQFF. The CDR3 nucleotides read TGTGCCAGCAGCTTAGGGAGCGGGAGGAAATCTGGTGAGCAGTTCTTC.

Only a few counts were recorded for this clone. This sequence joins TRBV11-1 and TRBJ2-7; 9 positions agree with TRBD1. CDR1 and CDR2 from the germline V gene are SGHAT and FQDESV (reference sequence). Trimming removed 3 bases from V and 6 bases from J; junction bases left unmatched: 6. The CDR3 covers 14 residues. CDR3 sequence: CASSLGTGFVEQYF. The CDR3 DNA sequence: TGTGCCAGCAGCTTGGGGACAGGGTTCGTCGAGCAGTACTTC. Filled out from reference TRBV11-1 and TRBJ2-7, the complete variable domain reads EAEVAQSPRYKITEKSQAVAFWCDPISGHATLYWYRQILGQGPELLVQFQDESVVDDSQLPKDRFSAERLKGVDSTLKIQPAELGDSAMYLCASSLGTGFVEQYFGPGTRLTVT.

This chain uses TRBV19 with TRBJ2-1; TRBD1 is a possible D gene (6 bases). The V end was cut by 5 bases, the J end by 10 bases, with 15 bases between. The germline V gene encodes CDR1 LNHDA and CDR2 SQIVND (reference sequence). This CDR3 contains 13 residues. The CDR3 region is CASSATGFGEQFF. The DNA of the CDR3 is TGTGCCAGTAGTGCGACAGGCTTTGGGGAGCAGTTCTTC.